The sequence of this T cell receptor (beta chain) was determined in a study of beta chain features in type 1 diabetes. Across the study: Similarity in age, gender and cell yields was seen between patients and healthy donors.

The study, taken as a whole, reports: Shortening that was moderate but significant affected the TCRB CDR3s of Type 1 diabetes patients in all four CD4+ subsets.

One heparinised draw of blood, averaging roughly 110 mL, came from each donor. CD45RO/CCR7/CD25/CD127/CD95/CD27 sorting isolated CD4+ naive, central memory, regulatory and stem cell-like memory cells. The table lists this clone with a few counts. The antigen is not known. Sequenced material consisted of expressed TCRB transcripts (all of the isolated RNA was reverse transcribed). The data were produced by immunoSEQ multiplex PCR, yet TCRdb's version contains in-frame clones alone and is incomplete. The data contain some 44,000 clones, roughly 70% of them singletons. Germline V gene data show CDR1 as SGHTA and CDR2 as FQGTGA. The CDR3 totals 17 residues. V dropped 2 bases and J dropped 5; count of bases not matched to a gene: 8.

The J gene is TRBJ2-3, the V gene TRBV7-3, with TRBD2 matching 12 bases. The origin of this receptor is a young woman with type 1 diabetes. Sequencing input: Tregs from blood. In nucleotides, the CDR3 is TGTGCCAGCAGCTTAGGGCTACCGGGACTAGCGGGAGATACGCAGTATTTT. It encodes CASSLGLPGLAGDTQYF.